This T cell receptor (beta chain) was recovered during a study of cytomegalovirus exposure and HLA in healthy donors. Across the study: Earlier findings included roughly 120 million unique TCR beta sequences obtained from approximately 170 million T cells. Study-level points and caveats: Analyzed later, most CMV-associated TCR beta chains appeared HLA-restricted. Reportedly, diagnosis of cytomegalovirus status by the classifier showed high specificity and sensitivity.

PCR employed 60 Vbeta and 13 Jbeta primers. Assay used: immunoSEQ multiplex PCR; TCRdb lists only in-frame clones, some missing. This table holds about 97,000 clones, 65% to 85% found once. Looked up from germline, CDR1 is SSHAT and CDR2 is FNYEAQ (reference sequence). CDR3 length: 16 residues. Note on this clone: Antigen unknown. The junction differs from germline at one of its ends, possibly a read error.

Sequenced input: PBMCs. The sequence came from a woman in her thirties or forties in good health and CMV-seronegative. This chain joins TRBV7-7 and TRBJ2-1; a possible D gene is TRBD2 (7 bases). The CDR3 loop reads CASSLYVGGPDNEQFF. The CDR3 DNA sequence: TGTGCTAGCAGCTTATATGTGGGGGGGCCGGACAATGAGCAGTTCTTC.